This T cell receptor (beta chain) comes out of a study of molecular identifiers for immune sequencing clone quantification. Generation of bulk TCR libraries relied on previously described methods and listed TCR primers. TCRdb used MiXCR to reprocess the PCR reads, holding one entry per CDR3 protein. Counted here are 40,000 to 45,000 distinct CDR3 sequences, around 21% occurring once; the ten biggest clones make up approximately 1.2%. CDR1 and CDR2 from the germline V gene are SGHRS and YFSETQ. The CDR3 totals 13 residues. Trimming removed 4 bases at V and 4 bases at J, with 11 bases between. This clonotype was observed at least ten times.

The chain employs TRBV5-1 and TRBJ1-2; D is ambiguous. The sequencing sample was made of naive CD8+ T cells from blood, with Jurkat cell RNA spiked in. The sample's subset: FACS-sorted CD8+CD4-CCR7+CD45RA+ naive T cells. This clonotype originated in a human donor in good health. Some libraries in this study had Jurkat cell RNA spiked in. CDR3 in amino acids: CASSRGRSYGYTF. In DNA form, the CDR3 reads TGCGCCAGCAGCCGTGGACGGAGCTATGGCTACACCTTC.